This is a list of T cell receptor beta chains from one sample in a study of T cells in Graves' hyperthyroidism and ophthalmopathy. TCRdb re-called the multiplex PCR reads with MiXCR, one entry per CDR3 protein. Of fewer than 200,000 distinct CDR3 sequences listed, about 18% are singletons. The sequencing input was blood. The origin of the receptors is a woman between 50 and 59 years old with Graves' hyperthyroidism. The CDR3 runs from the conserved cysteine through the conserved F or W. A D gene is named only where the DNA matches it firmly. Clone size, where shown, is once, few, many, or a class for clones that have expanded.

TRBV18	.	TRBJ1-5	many	CASSPSTVDQPQHF	TGTGCCAGCTCACCATCTACGGTAGATCAGCCCCAGCATTTT
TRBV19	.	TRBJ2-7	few	CASSGLFYEQYF	TGTGCCAGTAGTGGTCTCTTCTACGAGCAGTACTTC
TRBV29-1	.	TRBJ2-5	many	CSVDGVEGGGETQYF	TGCAGCGTTGATGGGGTGGAAGGGGGAGGAGAGACCCAGTACTTC
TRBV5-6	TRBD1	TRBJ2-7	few	CASSAGTGYEQYF	TGTGCCAGCAGCGCTGGGACAGGCTACGAGCAGTACTTC
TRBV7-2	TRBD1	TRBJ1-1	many	CASSWDRDMNTEAFF	TGTGCCAGCAGCTGGGACAGGGATATGAACACTGAAGCTTTCTTT
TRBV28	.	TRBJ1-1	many	CASSFSPRLNTEAFF	TGTGCCAGCAGTTTCTCGCCCAGACTGAACACTGAAGCTTTCTTT
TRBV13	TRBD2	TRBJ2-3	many	CASSSGLAVSTDTQYF	TGTGCCAGCAGCTCGGGACTAGCGGTCAGCACAGATACGCAGTATTTT
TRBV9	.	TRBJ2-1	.	CASSVELVDNNEQFF	TGTGCCAGCAGCGTAGAGCTAGTGGATAACAATGAGCAGTTCTTC
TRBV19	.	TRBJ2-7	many	CASSIDSPVGRGDEQYF	TGTGCCAGTAGTATAGATTCCCCAGTCGGCCGAGGAGACGAGCAGTACTTC
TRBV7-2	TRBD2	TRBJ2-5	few	CASSAGGPGLAGTRGQETQYF	TGTGCCAGCAGCGCTGGGGGACCGGGACTAGCGGGGACCCGCGGCCAAGAGACCCAGTACTTC
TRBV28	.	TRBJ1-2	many	CASSSSLGGGRGYTF	TGTGCCAGCAGTTCCTCCCTAGGGGGGGGCAGGGGCTACACCTTC
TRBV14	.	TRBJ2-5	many	CASSQARVQYF	TGTGCCAGCAGCCAAGCGAGGGTCCAGTACTTC
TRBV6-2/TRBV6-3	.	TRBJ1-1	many	CASSYGAANTEAFF	TGTGCCAGCAGTTACGGGGCAGCGAACACTGAAGCTTTCTTT
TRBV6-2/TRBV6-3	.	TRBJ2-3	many	CASSYVGSSTDTQYF	TGTGCCAGCAGTTACGTTGGTTCTAGCACAGATACGCAGTATTTT
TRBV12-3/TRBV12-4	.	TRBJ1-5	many	CASSPTEGLDQPQHF	TGTGCCAGCAGTCCTACGGAGGGGCTCGATCAGCCCCAGCATTTT
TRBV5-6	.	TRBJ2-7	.	CASSSPSLRDFEQYF	TGTGCCAGCAGCTCGCCTAGCCTCAGGGACTTCGAGCAGTACTTC
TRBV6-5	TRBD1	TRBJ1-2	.	CASSYLGQGRNYNYGYTF	TGTGCCAGCAGTTACTTGGGACAGGGCCGAAATTATAACTATGGCTACACCTTC
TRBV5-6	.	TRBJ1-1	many	CASSFSGLAFF	TGTGCCAGCAGCTTTTCGGGATTGGCTTTCTTT
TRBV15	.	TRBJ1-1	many	CATSRVQGNTEAFF	TGTGCCACCAGCAGAGTTCAGGGGAACACTGAAGCTTTCTTT
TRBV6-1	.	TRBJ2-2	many	CASSEEPGNTGELFF	TGTGCCAGCAGTGAAGAACCGGGTAACACCGGGGAGCTGTTTTTT
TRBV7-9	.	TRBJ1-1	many	CASSPSRITEAFF	TGTGCCAGCAGCCCTTCCCGGATCACTGAAGCTTTCTTT
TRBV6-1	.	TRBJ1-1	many	CASSEEPGAGTEAFF	TGTGCCAGCAGTGAAGAACCAGGGGCTGGGACTGAAGCTTTCTTT
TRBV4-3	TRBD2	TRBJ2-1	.	CASSQRLVAGGPGNEQFF	TGCGCCAGCAGCCAACGGTTGGTGGCGGGGGGGCCAGGCAATGAGCAGTTCTTC
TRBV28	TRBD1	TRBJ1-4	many	CASRPPGQGVWLGEKLFF	TGTGCCAGCAGACCCCCGGGACAGGGGGTTTGGTTAGGAGAAAAACTGTTTTTT
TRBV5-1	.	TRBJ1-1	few	CASSPGGVGLNTEAFF	TGCGCCAGCAGCCCGGGAGGTGTGGGGCTGAACACTGAAGCTTTCTTT
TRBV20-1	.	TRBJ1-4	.	CSARKGSKEKLFF	TGCAGTGCTAGAAAGGGCTCGAAGGAAAAACTGTTTTTT
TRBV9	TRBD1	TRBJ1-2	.	CASSQRHRGDYGYTF	TGTGCCAGCAGCCAGAGACACAGGGGCGACTATGGCTACACCTTC
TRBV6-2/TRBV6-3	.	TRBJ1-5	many	CASSYSFSGGNQPQHF	TGTGCCAGCAGTTATAGTTTCAGCGGGGGAAATCAGCCCCAGCATTTT
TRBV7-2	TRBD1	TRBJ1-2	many	CASSLTGTGLIYGYTF	TGTGCCAGCAGCTTGACCGGGACAGGGCTGATCTATGGCTACACCTTC
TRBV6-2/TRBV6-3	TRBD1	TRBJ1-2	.	CATMGQGNYGYTF	TGTGCCACCATGGGACAGGGTAACTATGGCTACACCTTC
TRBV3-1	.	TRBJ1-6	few	CASSQVLLDSPLHF	TGTGCCAGCAGCCAAGTCTTGCTAGATTCACCCCTCCACTTT
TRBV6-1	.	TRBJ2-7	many	CATTPSEAYEQYF	TGTGCCACCACCCCTAGCGAAGCCTACGAGCAGTACTTC
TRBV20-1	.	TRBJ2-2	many	CSARGGPKYTGELFF	TGCAGTGCTAGAGGGGGGCCCAAGTACACCGGGGAGCTGTTTTTT
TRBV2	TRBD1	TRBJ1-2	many	CASRAGTGGRYTF	TGTGCCAGCAGAGCCGGGACAGGGGGCCGCTACACCTTC
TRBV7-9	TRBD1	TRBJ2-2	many	CASRARTGSFAGELFF	TGTGCCAGCAGGGCCAGGACAGGGAGTTTCGCCGGGGAGCTGTTTTTT
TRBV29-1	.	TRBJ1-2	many	CSVDFGHGYTF	TGCAGCGTCGATTTTGGACATGGCTACACCTTC
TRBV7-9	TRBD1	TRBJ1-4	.	CASSLQGVTNEKLFF	TGTGCCAGCAGCTTACAGGGGGTTACTAATGAAAAACTGTTTTTT
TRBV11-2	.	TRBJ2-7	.	CASSSRAAEQYF	TGTGCCAGCAGCTCCCGAGCAGCAGAGCAGTACTTC